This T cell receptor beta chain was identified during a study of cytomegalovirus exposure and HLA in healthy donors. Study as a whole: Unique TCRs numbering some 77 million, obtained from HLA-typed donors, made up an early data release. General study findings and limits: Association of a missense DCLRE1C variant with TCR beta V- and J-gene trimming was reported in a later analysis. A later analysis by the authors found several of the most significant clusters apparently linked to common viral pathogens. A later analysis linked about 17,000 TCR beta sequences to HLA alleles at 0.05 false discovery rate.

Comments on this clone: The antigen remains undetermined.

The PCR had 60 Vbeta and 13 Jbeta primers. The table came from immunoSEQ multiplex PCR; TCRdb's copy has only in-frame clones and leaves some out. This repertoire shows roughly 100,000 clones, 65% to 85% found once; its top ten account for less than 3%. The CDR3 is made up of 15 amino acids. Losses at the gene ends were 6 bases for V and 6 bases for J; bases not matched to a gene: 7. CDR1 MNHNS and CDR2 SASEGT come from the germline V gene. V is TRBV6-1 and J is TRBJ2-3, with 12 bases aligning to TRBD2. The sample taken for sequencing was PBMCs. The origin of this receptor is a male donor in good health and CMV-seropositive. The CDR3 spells CASRPLAGGWDTQYF. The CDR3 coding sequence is TGTGCCAGCAGGCCCCTAGCGGGGGGGTGGGATACGCAGTATTTT.